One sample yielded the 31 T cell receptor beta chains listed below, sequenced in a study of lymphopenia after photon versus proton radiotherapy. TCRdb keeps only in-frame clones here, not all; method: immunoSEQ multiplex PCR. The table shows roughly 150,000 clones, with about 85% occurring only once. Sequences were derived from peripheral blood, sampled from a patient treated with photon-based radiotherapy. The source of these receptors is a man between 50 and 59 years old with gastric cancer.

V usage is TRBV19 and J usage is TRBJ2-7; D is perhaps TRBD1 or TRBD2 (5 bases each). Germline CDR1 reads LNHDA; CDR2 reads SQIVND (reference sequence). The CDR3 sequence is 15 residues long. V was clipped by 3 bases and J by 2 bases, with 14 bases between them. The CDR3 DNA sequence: TGTGCCAGTAGTATTAGGCAGGGAGAGGCCTACGAGCAGTACTTC. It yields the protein CASSIRQGEAYEQYF.

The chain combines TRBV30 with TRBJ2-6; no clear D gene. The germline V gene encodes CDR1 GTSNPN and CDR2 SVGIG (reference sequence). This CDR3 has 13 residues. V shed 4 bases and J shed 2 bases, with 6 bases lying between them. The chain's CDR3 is CAWTVAGANVLTF. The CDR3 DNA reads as TGTGCCTGGACGGTCGCTGGGGCCAACGTCCTGACTTTC.

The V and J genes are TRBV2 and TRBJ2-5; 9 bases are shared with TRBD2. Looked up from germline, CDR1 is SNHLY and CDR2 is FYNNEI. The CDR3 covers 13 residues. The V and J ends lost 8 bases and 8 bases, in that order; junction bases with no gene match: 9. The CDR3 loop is CASQTWTSVTQYF. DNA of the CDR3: TGTGCCAGCCAAACCTGGACTAGCGTCACCCAGTACTTC.

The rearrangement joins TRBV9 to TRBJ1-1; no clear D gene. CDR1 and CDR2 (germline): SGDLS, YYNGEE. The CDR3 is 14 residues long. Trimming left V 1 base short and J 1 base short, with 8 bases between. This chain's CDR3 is CASSVRSQNTEAFF. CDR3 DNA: TGTGCCAGCAGCGTAAGGTCACAGAACACTGAAGCTTTCTTT.

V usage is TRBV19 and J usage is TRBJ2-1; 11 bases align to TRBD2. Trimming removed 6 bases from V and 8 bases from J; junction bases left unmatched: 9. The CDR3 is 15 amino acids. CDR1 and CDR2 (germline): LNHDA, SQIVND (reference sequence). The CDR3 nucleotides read TGTGCCAGTAGCGACCCTAGCGGGAGGATCTATGAGCAGTTCTTC. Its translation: CASSDPSGRIYEQFF.

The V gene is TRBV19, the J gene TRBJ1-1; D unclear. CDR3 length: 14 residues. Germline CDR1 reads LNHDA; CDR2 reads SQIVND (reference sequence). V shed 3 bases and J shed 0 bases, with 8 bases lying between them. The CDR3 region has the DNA TGTGCCAGTAGTATTAGGTCAGTGAACACTGAAGCTTTCTTT. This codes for CASSIRSVNTEAFF. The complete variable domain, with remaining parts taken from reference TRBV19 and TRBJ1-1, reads DGGITQSPKYLFRKEGQNVTLSCEQNLNHDAMYWYRQDPGQGLRLIYYSQIVNDFQKGDIAEGYSVSREKKESFPLTVTSAQKNPTAFYLCASSIRSVNTEAFFGQGTRLTVV.

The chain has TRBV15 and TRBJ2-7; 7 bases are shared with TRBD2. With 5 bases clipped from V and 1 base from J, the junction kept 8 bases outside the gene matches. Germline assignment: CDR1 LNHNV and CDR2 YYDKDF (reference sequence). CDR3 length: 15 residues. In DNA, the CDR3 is TGTGCCACCAGCGTCGGACTAGATCGGTCCTACGAGCAGTACTTC. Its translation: CATSVGLDRSYEQYF.

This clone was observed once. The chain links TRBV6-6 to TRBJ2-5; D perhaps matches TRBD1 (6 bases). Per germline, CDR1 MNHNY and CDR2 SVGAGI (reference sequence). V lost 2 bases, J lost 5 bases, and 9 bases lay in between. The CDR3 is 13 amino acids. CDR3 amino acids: CASSYTGKETQYF. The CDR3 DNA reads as TGTGCCAGCAGTTACACAGGGAAGGAGACCCAGTACTTC.

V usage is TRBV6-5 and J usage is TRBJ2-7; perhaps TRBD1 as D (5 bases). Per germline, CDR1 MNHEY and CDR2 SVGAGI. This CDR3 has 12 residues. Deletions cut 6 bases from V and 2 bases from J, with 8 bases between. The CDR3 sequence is CASRTGAYEQYF. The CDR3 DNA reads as TGTGCCAGCAGAACAGGCGCCTACGAGCAGTACTTC.

The CDR3 protein is CASNSQGYGYTF. DNA for the CDR3: TGTGCCAGCAACAGTCAGGGTTACGGCTACACCTTC. This chain connects TRBV2 to TRBJ1-2; possible D gene TRBD1, 5 bases. V lost 7 bases and J 8 bases, leaving 14 bases between the germline ends. There are 12 residues in the CDR3. Germline V gene lookup returns CDR1 SNHLY and CDR2 FYNNEI.

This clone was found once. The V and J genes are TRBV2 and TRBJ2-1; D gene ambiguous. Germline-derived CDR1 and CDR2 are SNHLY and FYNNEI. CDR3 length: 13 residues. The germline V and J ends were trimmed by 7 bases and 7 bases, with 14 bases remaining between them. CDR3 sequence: CASKKQRSNEQFF. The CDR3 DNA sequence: TGTGCCAGCAAGAAACAACGGAGTAATGAGCAGTTCTTC.

CDR3 protein: CASGRGRGDQYF. In DNA, the CDR3 is TGTGCCAGCGGCAGGGGGCGAGGGGACCAGTACTTC. This sequence joins TRBV28 and TRBJ2-5, with 8 positions matching TRBD1. The germline gives CDR1 MDHEN, CDR2 SYDVKM. CDR3 size: 12 residues. Trimming removed 8 bases from V and 10 bases from J; junction bases left unmatched: 9.

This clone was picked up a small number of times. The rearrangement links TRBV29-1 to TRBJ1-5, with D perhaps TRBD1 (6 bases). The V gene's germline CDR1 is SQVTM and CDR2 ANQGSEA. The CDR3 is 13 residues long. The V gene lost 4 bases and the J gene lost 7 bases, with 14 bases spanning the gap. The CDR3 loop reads CSVAGGERQPQHF. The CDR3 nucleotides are TGCAGCGTTGCGGGGGGCGAGAGGCAGCCCCAGCATTTT.

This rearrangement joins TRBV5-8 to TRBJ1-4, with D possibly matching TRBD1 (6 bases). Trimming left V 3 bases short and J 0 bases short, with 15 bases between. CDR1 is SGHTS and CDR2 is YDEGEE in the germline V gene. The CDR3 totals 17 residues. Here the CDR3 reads CASSSRAGTTTNEKLFF. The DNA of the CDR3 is TGTGCCAGCAGCTCACGAGCCGGGACAACAACTAATGAAAAACTGTTTTTT. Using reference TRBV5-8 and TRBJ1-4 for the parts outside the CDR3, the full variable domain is EAGVTQSPTHLIKTRGQQATLRCSPISGHTSVYWYQQALGLGLQFLLWYDEGEERNRGNFPPRFSGRQFPNYSSELNVNALELEDSALYLCASSSRAGTTTNEKLFFGSGTQLSVL.

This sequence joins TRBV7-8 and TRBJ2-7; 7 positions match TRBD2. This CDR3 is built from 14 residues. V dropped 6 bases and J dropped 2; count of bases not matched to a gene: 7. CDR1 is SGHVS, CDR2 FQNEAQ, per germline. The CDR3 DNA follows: TGTGCCAGCAGTCCCCTCGGGAGGACCTACGAGCAGTACTTC. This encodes CASSPLGRTYEQYF. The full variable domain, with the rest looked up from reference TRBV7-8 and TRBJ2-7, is GAGVSQSPRYKVAKRGQDVALRCDPISGHVSLFWYQQALGQGPEFLTYFQNEAQLDKSGLPSDRFFAERPEGSVSTLKIQRTQQEDSAVYLCASSPLGRTYEQYFGPGTRLTVT.

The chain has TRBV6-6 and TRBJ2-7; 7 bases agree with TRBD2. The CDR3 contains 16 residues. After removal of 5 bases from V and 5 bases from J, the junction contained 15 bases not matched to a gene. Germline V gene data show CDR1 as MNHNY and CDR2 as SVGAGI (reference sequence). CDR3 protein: CASSPGLKQAGHEQYF. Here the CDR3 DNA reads TGTGCCAGCAGTCCGGGACTAAAACAAGCAGGCCACGAGCAGTACTTC.

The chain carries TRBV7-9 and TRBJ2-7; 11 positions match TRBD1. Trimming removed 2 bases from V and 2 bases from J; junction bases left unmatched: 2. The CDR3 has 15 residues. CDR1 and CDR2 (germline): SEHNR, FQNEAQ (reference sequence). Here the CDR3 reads CASSLWTGGAYEQYF. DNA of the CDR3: TGTGCCAGCAGCTTATGGACAGGGGGCGCCTACGAGCAGTACTTC.

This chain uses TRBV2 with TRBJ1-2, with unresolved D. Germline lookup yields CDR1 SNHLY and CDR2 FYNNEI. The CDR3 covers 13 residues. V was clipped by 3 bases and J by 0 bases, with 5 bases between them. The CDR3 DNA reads TGTGCCAGCAGTGATCAGTCTAACTATGGCTACACCTTC. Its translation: CASSDQSNYGYTF.

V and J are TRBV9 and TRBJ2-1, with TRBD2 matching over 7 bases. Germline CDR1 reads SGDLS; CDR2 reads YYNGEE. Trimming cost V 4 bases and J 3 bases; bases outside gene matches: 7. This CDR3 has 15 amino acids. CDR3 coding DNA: TGTGCCAGCAGCTCAAGAGCGGGATTCTACAATGAGCAGTTCTTC. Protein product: CASSSRAGFYNEQFF. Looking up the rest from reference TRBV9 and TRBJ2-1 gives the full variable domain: DSGVTQTPKHLITATGQRVTLRCSPRSGDLSVYWYQQSLDQGLQFLIQYYNGEERAKGNILERFSAQQFPDLHSELNLSSLELGDSALYFCASSSRAGFYNEQFFGPGTRLTVL.

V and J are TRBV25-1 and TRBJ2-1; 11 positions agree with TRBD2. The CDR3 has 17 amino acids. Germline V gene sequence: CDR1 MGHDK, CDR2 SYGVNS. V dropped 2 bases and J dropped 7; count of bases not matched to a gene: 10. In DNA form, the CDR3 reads TGTGCCAGCAGTGAAAACCCGGGACTAGCGGTCAGGAATGAGCAGTTCTTC. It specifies CASSENPGLAVRNEQFF.

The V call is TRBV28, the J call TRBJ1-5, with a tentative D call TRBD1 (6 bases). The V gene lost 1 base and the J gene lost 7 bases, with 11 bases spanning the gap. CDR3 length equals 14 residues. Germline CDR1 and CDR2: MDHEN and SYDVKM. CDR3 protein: CASSLSGAGQPQHF. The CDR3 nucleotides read TGTGCCAGCAGTTTATCGGGGGCTGGCCAGCCCCAGCATTTT.

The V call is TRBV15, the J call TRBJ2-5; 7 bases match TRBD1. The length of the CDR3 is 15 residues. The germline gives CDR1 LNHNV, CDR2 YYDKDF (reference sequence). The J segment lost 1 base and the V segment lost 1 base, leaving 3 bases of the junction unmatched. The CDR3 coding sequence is TGTGCCACCAGCAGAGTAGGGACAGCCCAAGAGACCCAGTACTTC. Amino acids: CATSRVGTAQETQYF.

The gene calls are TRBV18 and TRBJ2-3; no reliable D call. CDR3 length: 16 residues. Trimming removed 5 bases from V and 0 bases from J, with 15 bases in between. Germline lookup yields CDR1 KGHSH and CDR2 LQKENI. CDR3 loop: CASSSRTPTSTDTQYF. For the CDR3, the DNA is TGTGCCAGCTCATCTAGGACCCCGACCAGCACAGATACGCAGTATTTT.

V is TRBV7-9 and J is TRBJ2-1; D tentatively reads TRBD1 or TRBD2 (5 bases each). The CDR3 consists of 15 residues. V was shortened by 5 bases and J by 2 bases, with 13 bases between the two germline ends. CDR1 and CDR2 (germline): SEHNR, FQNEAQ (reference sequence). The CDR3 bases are TGTGCCAGCAGCCCCACCGGGACCCCCTACAATGAGCAGTTCTTC. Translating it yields CASSPTGTPYNEQFF.

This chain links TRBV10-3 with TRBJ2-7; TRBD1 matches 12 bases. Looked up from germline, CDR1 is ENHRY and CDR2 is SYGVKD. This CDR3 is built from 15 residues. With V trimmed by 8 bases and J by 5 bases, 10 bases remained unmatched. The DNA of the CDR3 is TGTGCCATCGGGGCCGGGACAGGGGGCTTTAACGAGCAGTACTTC. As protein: CAIGAGTGGFNEQYF.

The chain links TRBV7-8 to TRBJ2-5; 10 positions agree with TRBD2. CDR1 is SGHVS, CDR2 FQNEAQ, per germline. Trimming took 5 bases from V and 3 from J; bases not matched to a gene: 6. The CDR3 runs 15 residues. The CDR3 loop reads CASSRLAGAEETQYF. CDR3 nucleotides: TGTGCCAGCAGCCGGCTAGCGGGAGCGGAAGAGACCCAGTACTTC. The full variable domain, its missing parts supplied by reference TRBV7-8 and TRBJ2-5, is GAGVSQSPRYKVAKRGQDVALRCDPISGHVSLFWYQQALGQGPEFLTYFQNEAQLDKSGLPSDRFFAERPEGSVSTLKIQRTQQEDSAVYLCASSRLAGAEETQYFGPGTRLLVL.

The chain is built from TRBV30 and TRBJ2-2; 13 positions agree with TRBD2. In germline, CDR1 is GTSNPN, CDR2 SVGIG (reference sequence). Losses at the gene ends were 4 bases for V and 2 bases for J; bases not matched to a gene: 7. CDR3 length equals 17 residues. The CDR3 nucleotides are TGTGCCTGGACCTTGGGACTAGCGGGAAAAAACACCGGGGAGCTGTTTTTT. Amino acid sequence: CAWTLGLAGKNTGELFF.

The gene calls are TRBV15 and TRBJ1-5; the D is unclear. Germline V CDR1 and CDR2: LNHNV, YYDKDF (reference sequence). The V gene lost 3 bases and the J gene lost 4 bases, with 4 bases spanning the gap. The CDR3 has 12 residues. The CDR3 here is CATSRGNQPQHF. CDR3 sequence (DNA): TGTGCCACCAGCAGGGGGAATCAGCCCCAGCATTTT.

The CDR3 loop reads CASSADTGPTEAFF. As DNA, the CDR3 is TGTGCCAGTAGTGCCGACACCGGCCCCACTGAAGCTTTCTTT. The V gene is TRBV19, the J gene TRBJ1-1; no firm D call. Germline lookup yields CDR1 LNHDA and CDR2 SQIVND (reference sequence). Trimming stripped 5 bases from V and 4 bases from J, with 14 bases between. CDR3 size: 14 residues. The complete variable domain, with remaining parts taken from reference TRBV19 and TRBJ1-1, reads DGGITQSPKYLFRKEGQNVTLSCEQNLNHDAMYWYRQDPGQGLRLIYYSQIVNDFQKGDIAEGYSVSREKKESFPLTVTSAQKNPTAFYLCASSADTGPTEAFFGQGTRLTVV.

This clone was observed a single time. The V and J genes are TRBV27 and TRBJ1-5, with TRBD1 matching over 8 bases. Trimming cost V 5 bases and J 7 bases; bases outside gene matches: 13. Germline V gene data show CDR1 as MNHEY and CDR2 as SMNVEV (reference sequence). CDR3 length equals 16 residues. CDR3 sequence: CASSPVAGQGYQPQHF. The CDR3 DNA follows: TGTGCCAGCAGTCCCGTAGCCGGACAGGGTTACCAGCCCCAGCATTTT.

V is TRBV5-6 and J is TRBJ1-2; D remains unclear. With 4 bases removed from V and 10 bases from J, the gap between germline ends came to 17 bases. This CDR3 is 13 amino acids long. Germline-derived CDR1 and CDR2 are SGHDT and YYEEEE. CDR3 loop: CASSPQVGSVYTF. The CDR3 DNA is TGTGCCAGCAGCCCACAAGTAGGCAGCGTCTACACCTTC. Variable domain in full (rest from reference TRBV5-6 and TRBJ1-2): DAGVTQSPTHLIKTRGQQVTLRCSPKSGHDTVSWYQQALGQGPQFIFQYYEEEERQRGNFPDRFSGHQFPNYSSELNVNALLLGDSALYLCASSPQVGSVYTFGSGTRLTVV.